Sequencing of this T cell receptor beta chain was carried out in a study of shared clonotypes between healthy human individuals. Concerning this clone: The antigen remains undetermined.

Clones were sequenced by immunoSEQ multiplex PCR, and TCRdb holds only the in-frame ones, with some missing. The data hold 980,000 or so clones, with around 80% observed a single time. Splitting the CD4+ cells yielded a CD45RA+ naive subset and a CD45RA-negative memory subset. V was pared by 5 bases and J by 2 bases, with 8 bases of the junction left unmatched. In germline, CDR1 is SGHTA, CDR2 FQGNSA. This CDR3 spans 15 amino acids. Study findings and constraints: Generation of non-shared clonotypes was less probable than generation of clonotypes shared by all four donors.

The receptor's source is a man aged 18 to 29 in good health. The chain uses TRBV7-2 and TRBJ2-7, with 8 nucleotides matching TRBD1. Source material: memory CD4+ T cells sorted from blood. Subset noted: CD45RA-negative fraction. CDR3 in DNA: TGTGCCAGCAGCGCCGACGGGACAGGCACCTACGAGCAGTACTTC. Amino acid sequence: CASSADGTGTYEQYF.